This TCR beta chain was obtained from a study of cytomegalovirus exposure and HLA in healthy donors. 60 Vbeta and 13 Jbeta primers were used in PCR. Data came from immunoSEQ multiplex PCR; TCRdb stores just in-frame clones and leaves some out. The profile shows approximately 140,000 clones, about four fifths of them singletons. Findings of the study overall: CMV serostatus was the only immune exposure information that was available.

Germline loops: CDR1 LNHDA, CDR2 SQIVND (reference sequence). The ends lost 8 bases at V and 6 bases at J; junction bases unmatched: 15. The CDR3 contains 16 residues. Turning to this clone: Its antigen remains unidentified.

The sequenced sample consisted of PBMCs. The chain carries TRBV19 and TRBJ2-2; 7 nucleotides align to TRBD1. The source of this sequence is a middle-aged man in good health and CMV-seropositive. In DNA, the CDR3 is TGTGCCAGTCACTTTTTCCCCCGACAGGGTGCCGGGGAGCTGTTTTTT. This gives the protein CASHFFPRQGAGELFF.